These 13 T cell receptor beta chains share one sample of origin, sequenced in a study of siplizumab effects on memory and regulatory T cells (dated by TCRdb to the late 2010s). The library was generated by the immunoSEQ multiplex PCR assay. TCRdb took over this immuneACCESS table, retaining in-frame rearrangements with V and J assigned. Such tables are incomplete; in checked studies, under half of the missing clones stem from an unresolved V gene, and the remainder is unexplained. This sample comprises nearly 85,000 clones, roughly 90% of them detected only once. Clones ranked in the top ten supply about 1.4% of the sample. The specimen was Tregs sorted from blood. The receptors were gathered from a human donor in good health.

The chain is built from TRBV11-3 and TRBJ2-7; D not resolved. From germline, CDR1 is SGHNT and CDR2 YENEEA. Trimming shortened V by 0 bases and J by 5 bases, and 8 bases separated the two germline ends. This CDR3 comprises 13 residues. CDR3 loop: CASSLDTFDEQYF. CDR3 coding DNA: TGTGCCAGCAGCTTAGACACATTTGACGAGCAGTACTTC. Variable domain in full (rest from reference TRBV11-3 and TRBJ2-7): EAGVVQSPRYKIIEKKQPVAFWCNPISGHNTLYWYLQNLGQGPELLIRYENEEAVDDSQLPKDRFSAERLKGVDSTLKIQPAELGDSAVYLCASSLDTFDEQYFGPGTRLTVT.

The chain employs TRBV14 and TRBJ2-3, with a weak D call TRBD2 (6 bases). The germline V gene has CDR1 SGHDN and CDR2 FVKESK. Trimming cost V 0 bases and J 11 bases, with 21 bases left between them. The CDR3 has 16 residues. DNA for the CDR3: TGTGCCAGCAGCCAAGATCTTGGCGGGGTTTCCGGGGGGCAGTATTTT. It yields the protein CASSQDLGGVSGGQYF.

The rearrangement uses TRBV2 and TRBJ2-7; 7 bases agree with TRBD2. The V and J ends lost 11 bases and 0 bases, in that order; junction bases with no gene match: 7. The CDR3 totals 13 residues. Germline V CDR1 and CDR2: SNHLY, FYNNEI. In DNA, the CDR3 is TGTGCCGGTACTGGCGGGGGCTCCTACGAGCAGTACTTC. This encodes CAGTGGGSYEQYF. Full variable domain (rest looked up from reference TRBV2 and TRBJ2-7): EPEVTQTPSHQVTQMGQEVILRCVPISNHLYFYWYRQILGQKVEFLVSFYNNEISEKSEIFDDQFSVERPDGSNFTLKIRSTKLEDSAMYFCAGTGGGSYEQYFGPGTRLTVT.

This chain uses TRBV28 with TRBJ1-2; 10 nucleotides agree with TRBD1. The CDR3 covers 15 residues. Germline lookup yields CDR1 MDHEN and CDR2 SYDVKM. After removal of 5 bases from V and 4 bases from J, the junction contained 7 bases not matched to a gene. This CDR3 reads CASSKWDRGGYGYTF. The CDR3 nucleotides are TGTGCCAGCAGTAAATGGGACAGGGGCGGCTATGGCTACACCTTC.

This clone was seen just once. The genes are TRBV27 and TRBJ2-4; D is unclear. Germline CDR1 and CDR2: MNHEY and SMNVEV (reference sequence). The CDR3 sequence is 13 residues long. V lost 9 bases and J lost 0, with 9 bases in between. Written as DNA, the CDR3 is TGTGCCAGTTACAGTTTAGCCAAAAACATTCAGTACTTC. As protein: CASYSLAKNIQYF.

This chain uses TRBV19 with TRBJ2-3; the D is unclear. The CDR3 covers 14 residues. V gave up 4 bases and J gave up 3 bases, with 11 bases separating them. Per germline, CDR1 LNHDA and CDR2 SQIVND (reference sequence). CDR3 residues: CASSTGYGTDTQYF. The CDR3 coding sequence is TGTGCCAGTAGTACAGGCTATGGGACAGATACGCAGTATTTT.

The chain joins TRBV5-6 to TRBJ1-2; no firm D call. The CDR3 consists of 14 residues. With 1 base removed from V and 4 bases from J, the gap between germline ends came to 11 bases. Germline V gives CDR1 SGHDT, CDR2 YYEEEE. The CDR3 here is CASSLNLGIYGYTF. As DNA, the CDR3 is TGTGCCAGCAGCTTGAATTTGGGCATCTATGGCTACACCTTC.

The rearrangement joins TRBV27 to TRBJ2-7; TRBD2 matches at 10 bases. The CDR3 consists of 14 residues. Losses at the gene ends were 3 bases for V and 3 bases for J; bases not matched to a gene: 2. Germline-derived CDR1 and CDR2 are MNHEY and SMNVEV (reference sequence). CDR3 sequence (DNA): TGTGCCAGCAGTTTCAGACTAGCGGGCTACGAGCAGTACTTC. Translating gives CASSFRLAGYEQYF.

This chain links TRBV23-1 with TRBJ2-7; D not certain. TRBV23-1 is an ORF; its function is uncertain. With 1 base removed from V and 3 bases from J, the gap between germline ends came to 7 bases. The CDR3 length is 13 residues. CDR3 DNA: TGCGCCAGCAGTCAATTGTTCAGCTACGAGCAGTACTTC. As protein: CASSQLFSYEQYF.

The chain is built from TRBV6-1 and TRBJ2-7, with D hard to call. The CDR3 spans 11 residues. V gave up 4 bases and J gave up 6 bases, with 7 bases separating them. CDR1 MNHNS and CDR2 SASEGT come from the germline V gene. This chain's CDR3 is CASSGPIEQYF. CDR3 sequence (DNA): TGTGCCAGCAGTGGACCCATCGAGCAGTACTTC.

The gene calls are TRBV6-1 and TRBJ1-5, with TRBD1 identical over 7 bases. With V trimmed by 4 bases and J by 11 bases, 17 bases remained unmatched. CDR3 size: 16 residues. The germline gives CDR1 MNHNS, CDR2 SASEGT. The CDR3 coding sequence is TGTGCCAGCAGTGGCGGGGTGTCAGGGGGGGGAGTGACCCAGCATTTT. Its protein product is CASSGGVSGGGVTQHF.

The rearrangement joins TRBV18 to TRBJ2-4, with D uncertain. Germline lookup yields CDR1 KGHSH and CDR2 LQKENI. The CDR3 sequence is 18 residues long. Between the trimmed V and J ends, which lost 0 bases and 0 bases, there was a span of 15 bases. CDR3 region: CASSPPVRDPGAKNIQYF. The CDR3, as DNA: TGTGCCAGCTCACCACCGGTTCGAGACCCCGGAGCCAAAAACATTCAGTACTTC.

CDR3 sequence reads: CASSEMTGEAGELFF. CDR3 sequence (DNA): TGTGCCAGCAGTGAGATGACAGGGGAGGCCGGGGAGCTGTTTTTT. The chain carries TRBV25-1 and TRBJ2-2, with TRBD1 matching 8 bases. Trimming cost V 3 bases and J 6 bases; bases outside gene matches: 6. Germline loops: CDR1 MGHDK, CDR2 SYGVNS. This CDR3 is built from 15 residues.